This TCR beta chain was sequenced during a study of cytomegalovirus exposure and HLA in healthy donors. Overall study results and limits: A missense DCLRE1C variant was associated with V- and J-gene trimming of TCR beta chains in a later analysis, and an independent cohort replicated the association. Within an earlier analysis, most TCR beta V segments proved productive either about 90% or about 30% of the time. High sensitivity and specificity were reportedly achieved when the classifier diagnosed cytomegalovirus status.

This clone has a handful of counts. The antigen is unknown. The PCR was carried out with 60 Vbeta primers and 13 Jbeta primers. Sequencing used immunoSEQ multiplex PCR; TCRdb keeps in-frame clones, though not all of them. The sample lists 96,000 or so clones, under 85% occurring once. The receptor was isolated from a female donor in good health and CMV-seropositive. What was sequenced was PBMCs.

CDR3 region: CASSPRGGAPNYGYTF. CDR3 DNA: TGCGCCAGCAGCCCGCGAGGCGGGGCTCCTAACTATGGCTACACCTTC. The V and J genes are TRBV5-1 and TRBJ1-2, with D possibly matching TRBD1 (5 bases). Trimming stripped 4 bases from V and 0 bases from J, with 16 bases between. The CDR3 runs to 16 residues. From germline, CDR1 is SGHRS and CDR2 YFSETQ.